The clone carrying this T cell receptor beta chain was counted ten times or more. Its antigen is unidentified. The J segment lost 5 bases and the V segment lost 3 bases, leaving 2 bases of the junction unmatched. This CDR3 region has 13 residues. Germline V CDR1 and CDR2: SGDLS, YYNGEE. RNA transcripts were the template for amplifying TCR beta CDR3 regions. In the first-round RT-PCR of the TCR CDR3, the HTBI primer set was used. TCRdb redid the calling of the multiplex PCR reads with MiXCR, one entry per CDR3 protein. The data hold roughly 520,000 distinct CDR3 sequences, with roughly 24% observed a single time. This entry is derived from a study of T cells in Graves' hyperthyroidism and ophthalmopathy. About the research overall: It was at initial diagnosis, before any treatment, that peripheral blood was collected. Study-level findings and limits: Researchers found most expanded thyroid clonotypes above 0.001 in blood as well. Classification by a 13 V-J model distinguished ophthalmopathy from stable hyperthyroidism.

The J gene is TRBJ2-5, the V gene TRBV9; TRBD2 matches at 9 bases. The TCR was taken from a woman in her thirties with Graves' ophthalmopathy. The sequenced sample consisted of blood. Written as DNA, the CDR3 is TGTGCCAGCAGCGGCGGGGGGGCGGAGACCCAGTACTTC. Protein product: CASSGGGAETQYF.